This record looks at one TCR beta chain sequence and its context. Germline V gene lookup returns CDR1 LNHDA and CDR2 SQIVND (reference sequence). V gave up 7 bases and J gave up 7 bases; unmatched junction bases: 11. CDR3 size: 14 residues. This record comes from a study of blood T cell repertoires in COVID-19. Sequenced by immunoSEQ multiplex PCR; TCRdb stores in-frame clones only, minus some. The sample contains approximately 100,000 clones, 80% to 90% of which appear only once. The receptor's source is a human donor in a cohort sampled during active COVID-19. The sequenced sample consisted of peripheral blood. V usage is TRBV19 and J usage is TRBJ1-2, with 8 bases that match TRBD1. CDR3 protein: CASTGPLTGAGYTF. CDR3 sequence (DNA): TGTGCCAGTACTGGCCCCCTGACAGGGGCTGGCTACACCTTC.